This entry features one T cell receptor beta chain sequence. Germline CDR1 MNHEY, CDR2 SMNVEV (reference sequence). The V end lost 5 bases, the J end lost 7 bases, and 18 bases lay between the germline ends. The CDR3 is 15 amino acids. Repertoires were generated with immunoSEQ multiplex PCR, while TCRdb's copy carries only in-frame clones and drops some. In the table there are about 92,000 clones, approximately 78% of which are singletons. These data come from a study of control samples from healthy donors and cancer patients. Specimen: blood. The clonotype originates from an older woman in good health. The V gene is TRBV27, the J gene TRBJ2-1; TRBD2 is a possible D gene (6 bases). For the CDR3, the DNA is TGTGCCAGCAGTGCCTTCGGGGGAGTAAGGAATGAGCAGTTCTTC. This codes for CASSAFGGVRNEQFF.